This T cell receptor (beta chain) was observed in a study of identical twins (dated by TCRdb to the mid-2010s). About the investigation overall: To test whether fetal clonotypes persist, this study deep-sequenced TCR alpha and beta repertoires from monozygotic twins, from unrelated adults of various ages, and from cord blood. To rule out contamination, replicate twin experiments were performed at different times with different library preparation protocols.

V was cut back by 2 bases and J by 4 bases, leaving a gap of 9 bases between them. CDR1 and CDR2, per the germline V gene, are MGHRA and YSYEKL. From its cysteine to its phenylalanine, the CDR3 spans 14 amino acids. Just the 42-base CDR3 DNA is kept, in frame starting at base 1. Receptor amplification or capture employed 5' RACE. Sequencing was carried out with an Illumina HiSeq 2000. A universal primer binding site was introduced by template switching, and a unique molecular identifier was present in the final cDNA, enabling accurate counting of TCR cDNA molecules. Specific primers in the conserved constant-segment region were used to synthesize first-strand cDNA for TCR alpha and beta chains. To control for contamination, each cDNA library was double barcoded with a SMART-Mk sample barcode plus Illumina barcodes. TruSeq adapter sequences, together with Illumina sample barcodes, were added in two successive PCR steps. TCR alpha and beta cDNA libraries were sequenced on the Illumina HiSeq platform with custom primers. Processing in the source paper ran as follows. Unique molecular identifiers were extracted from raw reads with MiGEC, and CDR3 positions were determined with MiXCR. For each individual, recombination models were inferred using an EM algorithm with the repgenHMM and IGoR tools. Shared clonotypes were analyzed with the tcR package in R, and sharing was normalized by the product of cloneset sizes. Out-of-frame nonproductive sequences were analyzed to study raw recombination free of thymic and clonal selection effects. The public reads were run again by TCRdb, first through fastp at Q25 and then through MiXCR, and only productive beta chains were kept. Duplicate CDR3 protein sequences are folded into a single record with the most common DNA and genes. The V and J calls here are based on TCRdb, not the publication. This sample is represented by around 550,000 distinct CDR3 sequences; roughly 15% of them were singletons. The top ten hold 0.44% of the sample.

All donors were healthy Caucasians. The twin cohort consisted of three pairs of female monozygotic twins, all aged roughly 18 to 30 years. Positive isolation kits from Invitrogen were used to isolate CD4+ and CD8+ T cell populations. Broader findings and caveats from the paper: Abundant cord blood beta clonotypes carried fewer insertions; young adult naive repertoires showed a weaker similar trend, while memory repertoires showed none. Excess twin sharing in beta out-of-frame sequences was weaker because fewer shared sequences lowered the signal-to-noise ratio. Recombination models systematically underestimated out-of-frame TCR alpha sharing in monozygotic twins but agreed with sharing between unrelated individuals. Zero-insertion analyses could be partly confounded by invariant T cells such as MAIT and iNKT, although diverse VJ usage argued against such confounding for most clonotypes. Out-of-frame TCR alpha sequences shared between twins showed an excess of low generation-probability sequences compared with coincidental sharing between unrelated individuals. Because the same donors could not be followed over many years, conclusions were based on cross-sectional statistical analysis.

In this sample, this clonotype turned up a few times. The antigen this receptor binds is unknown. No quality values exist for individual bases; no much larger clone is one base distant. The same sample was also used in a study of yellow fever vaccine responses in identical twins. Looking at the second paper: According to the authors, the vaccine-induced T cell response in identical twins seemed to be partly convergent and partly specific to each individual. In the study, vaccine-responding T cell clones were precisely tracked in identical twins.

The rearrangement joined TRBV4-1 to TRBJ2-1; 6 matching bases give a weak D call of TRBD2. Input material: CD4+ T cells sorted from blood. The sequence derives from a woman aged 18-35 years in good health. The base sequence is TGCGCCAGCAGCCAACGGCGGGATTACAATGAGCAGTTCTTC. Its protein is CASSQRRDYNEQFF.